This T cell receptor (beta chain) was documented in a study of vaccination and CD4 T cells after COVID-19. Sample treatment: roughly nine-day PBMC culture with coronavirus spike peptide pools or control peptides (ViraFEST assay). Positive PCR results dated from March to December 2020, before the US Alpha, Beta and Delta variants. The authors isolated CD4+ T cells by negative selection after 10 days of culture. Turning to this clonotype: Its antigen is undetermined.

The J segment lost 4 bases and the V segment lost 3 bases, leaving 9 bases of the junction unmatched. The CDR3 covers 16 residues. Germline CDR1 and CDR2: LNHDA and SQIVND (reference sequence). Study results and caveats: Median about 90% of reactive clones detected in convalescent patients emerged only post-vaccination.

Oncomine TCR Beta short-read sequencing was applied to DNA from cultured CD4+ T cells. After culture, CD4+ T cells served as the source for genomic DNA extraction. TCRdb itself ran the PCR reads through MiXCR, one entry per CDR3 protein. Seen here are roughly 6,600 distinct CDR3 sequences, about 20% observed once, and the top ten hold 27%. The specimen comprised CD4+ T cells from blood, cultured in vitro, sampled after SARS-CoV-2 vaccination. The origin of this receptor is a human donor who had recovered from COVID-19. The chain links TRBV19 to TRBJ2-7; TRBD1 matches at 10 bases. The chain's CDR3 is CASSISGTGANYEQYF. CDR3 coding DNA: TGTGCCAGTAGTATCTCCGGGACAGGGGCCAATTACGAGCAGTACTTC.